These T cell receptor beta chains were read from a single sample in a study of human T cells and chemical hapten exposure. Each CDR3 protein is one row after TCRdb ran MiXCR on the RACE reads. This repertoire shows about 82,000 distinct CDR3 sequences, approximately 12% found once; its top ten account for around 4.4%. Sequencing used whole blood, obtained in connection with sensitization to the hapten diphenylcyclopropenone (DPC). The receptor source for this set is a woman between 45 and 65 years old with alopecia areata. Some clones in this sample may be carry-over from other donors' samples. The CDR3 runs from the conserved cysteine through the conserved F or W. Fields, in order: V gene, J gene, clone size, D gene, CDR3 protein, CDR3 DNA. D genes are given only for firm matches. Expanded clones are given a class, and other clones once, few, many or no size at all.

V: TRBV7-9
J: TRBJ1-1
size: few
D: TRBD1
CDR3: CASSRGGQGAGTEAFF
DNA: TGTGCCAGCAGCCGCGGGGGGCAGGGGGCCGGCACTGAAGCTTTCTTT

V: TRBV20-1
J: TRBJ2-3
size: many
D: TRBD2
CDR3: CSARRSGGPTDTQYF
DNA: TGCAGTGCTAGACGGTCGGGGGGGCCAACAGATACGCAGTATTTT

V: TRBV20-1
J: TRBJ2-3
size: few
D: TRBD2
CDR3: CSASRREATDTQYF
DNA: TGCAGTGCTAGTCGGCGGGAGGCTACAGATACGCAGTATTTT

V: TRBV7-9
J: TRBJ2-4
size: NA
D: NA
CDR3: CASSLDIAKNIQYF
DNA: TGTGCCAGCAGCTTAGATATAGCCAAAAACATTCAGTACTTC

V: TRBV4-1
J: TRBJ2-1
size: few
D: TRBD2
CDR3: CASSQEERTRVYNEQFF
DNA: TGCGCCAGCAGCCAAGAGGAGCGGACTAGGGTTTACAATGAGCAGTTCTTC

V: TRBV6-6
J: TRBJ1-1
size: NA
D: NA
CDR3: CACSYSQGKNTEAFF
DNA: TGTGCCTGCAGTTACTCCCAGGGGAAGAACACTGAAGCTTTCTTT

V: TRBV20-1
J: TRBJ2-1
size: NA
D: NA
CDR3: CSARLDYNEQFF
DNA: TGCAGTGCTAGATTGGACTACAATGAGCAGTTCTTC

V: TRBV27
J: TRBJ2-7
size: NA
D: TRBD2
CDR3: CASSWLGGSPYEQYF
DNA: TGTGCCAGCAGTTGGTTGGGCGGGAGTCCCTACGAGCAGTACTTC

V: TRBV28
J: TRBJ1-1
size: many
D: NA
CDR3: CASSLLQLRAEAFF
DNA: TGTGCCAGCAGTTTACTACAGCTGAGGGCTGAAGCTTTCTTT

V: TRBV3-1
J: TRBJ1-5
size: many
D: TRBD1
CDR3: CASSPYGGQGNNQPQHF
DNA: TGTGCCAGCAGCCCCTACGGGGGACAGGGGAACAATCAGCCCCAGCATTTT

V: TRBV20-1
J: TRBJ2-5
size: NA
D: TRBD2
CDR3: CSARASGKTQYF
DNA: TGCAGTGCTAGGGCTAGCGGCAAGACCCAGTACTTC

V: TRBV28
J: TRBJ1-1
size: many
D: NA
CDR3: CASSPTLRGTEAFF
DNA: TGTGCCAGCAGTCCGACCCTTAGGGGCACTGAAGCTTTCTTT

V: TRBV9
J: TRBJ2-1
size: NA
D: NA
CDR3: CASSVGVDSYNEQFF
DNA: TGTGCCAGCAGCGTAGGGGTAGACAGCTACAATGAGCAGTTCTTC

V: TRBV6-2/TRBV6-3
J: TRBJ2-1
size: NA
D: NA
CDR3: CASSYIRLRTTNYNEQFF
DNA: TGTGCCAGCAGTTACATCAGGTTGAGGACTACTAACTACAATGAGCAGTTCTTC

V: TRBV10-3
J: TRBJ1-1
size: NA
D: NA
CDR3: CAIRNVGEAFF
DNA: TGTGCCATCAGGAATGTCGGTGAAGCTTTCTTT

V: TRBV7-6
J: TRBJ2-1
size: NA
D: NA
CDR3: CASSLALRAGADEQFF
DNA: TGTGCCAGCAGCTTAGCGTTGAGGGCAGGGGCGGATGAGCAGTTCTTC

V: TRBV28
J: TRBJ1-2
size: many
D: NA
CDR3: CASSLRGTYYGYTF
DNA: TGTGCCAGCAGTTTAAGGGGGACGTACTATGGCTACACCTTC

V: TRBV29-1
J: TRBJ2-3
size: many
D: NA
CDR3: CSVVTRFTDTQYF
DNA: TGCAGCGTTGTTACTAGATTCACAGATACGCAGTATTTT

V: TRBV7-3
J: TRBJ2-7
size: NA
D: TRBD2
CDR3: CASSPHRTSGGNEQYF
DNA: TGTGCCAGCAGCCCCCATCGGACTAGCGGGGGAAACGAGCAGTACTTC

V: TRBV7-2
J: TRBJ1-5
size: few
D: NA
CDR3: CASSFEYDQPQHF
DNA: TGTGCCAGCAGCTTCGAGTATGATCAGCCCCAGCATTTT